This TCR beta chain is from a study of CD8 T cells in ankylosing spondylitis. MiXCR was run by TCRdb on the 5' RACE reads, yielding one entry per CDR3 protein. The sample has a few hundred thousand distinct CDR3 sequences, more than 9% seen once. This clonotype was detected many times. Compared with germline, one end of the junction differs, possibly owing to a read error. From germline, CDR1 is SSHAT and CDR2 FNYEAQ (reference sequence). This CDR3 has 17 amino acids. The clonotype originates from a male donor with ankylosing spondylitis or in good health (not recorded which). V gene TRBV7-7 combines with J gene TRBJ2-2, with D perhaps given as TRBD1 or TRBD2 (5 bases each). Sequencing input: blood, either unsorted or a sorted T cell fraction (not recorded which). The CDR3 sequence is CASSPLRDVANTGELFF. DNA for the CDR3: TGTGCTAGCAGCCCCCTCCGGGACGTCGCGAACACCGGGGAGCTGTTTTTT. The full variable domain, its missing parts supplied by reference TRBV7-7 and TRBJ2-2, is GAGVSQSPRYKVTKRGQDVTLRCDPISSHATLYWYQQALGQGPEFLTYFNYEAQPDKSGLPSDRFSAERPEGSISTLTIQRTEQRDSAMYRCASSPLRDVANTGELFFGEGSRLTVL.